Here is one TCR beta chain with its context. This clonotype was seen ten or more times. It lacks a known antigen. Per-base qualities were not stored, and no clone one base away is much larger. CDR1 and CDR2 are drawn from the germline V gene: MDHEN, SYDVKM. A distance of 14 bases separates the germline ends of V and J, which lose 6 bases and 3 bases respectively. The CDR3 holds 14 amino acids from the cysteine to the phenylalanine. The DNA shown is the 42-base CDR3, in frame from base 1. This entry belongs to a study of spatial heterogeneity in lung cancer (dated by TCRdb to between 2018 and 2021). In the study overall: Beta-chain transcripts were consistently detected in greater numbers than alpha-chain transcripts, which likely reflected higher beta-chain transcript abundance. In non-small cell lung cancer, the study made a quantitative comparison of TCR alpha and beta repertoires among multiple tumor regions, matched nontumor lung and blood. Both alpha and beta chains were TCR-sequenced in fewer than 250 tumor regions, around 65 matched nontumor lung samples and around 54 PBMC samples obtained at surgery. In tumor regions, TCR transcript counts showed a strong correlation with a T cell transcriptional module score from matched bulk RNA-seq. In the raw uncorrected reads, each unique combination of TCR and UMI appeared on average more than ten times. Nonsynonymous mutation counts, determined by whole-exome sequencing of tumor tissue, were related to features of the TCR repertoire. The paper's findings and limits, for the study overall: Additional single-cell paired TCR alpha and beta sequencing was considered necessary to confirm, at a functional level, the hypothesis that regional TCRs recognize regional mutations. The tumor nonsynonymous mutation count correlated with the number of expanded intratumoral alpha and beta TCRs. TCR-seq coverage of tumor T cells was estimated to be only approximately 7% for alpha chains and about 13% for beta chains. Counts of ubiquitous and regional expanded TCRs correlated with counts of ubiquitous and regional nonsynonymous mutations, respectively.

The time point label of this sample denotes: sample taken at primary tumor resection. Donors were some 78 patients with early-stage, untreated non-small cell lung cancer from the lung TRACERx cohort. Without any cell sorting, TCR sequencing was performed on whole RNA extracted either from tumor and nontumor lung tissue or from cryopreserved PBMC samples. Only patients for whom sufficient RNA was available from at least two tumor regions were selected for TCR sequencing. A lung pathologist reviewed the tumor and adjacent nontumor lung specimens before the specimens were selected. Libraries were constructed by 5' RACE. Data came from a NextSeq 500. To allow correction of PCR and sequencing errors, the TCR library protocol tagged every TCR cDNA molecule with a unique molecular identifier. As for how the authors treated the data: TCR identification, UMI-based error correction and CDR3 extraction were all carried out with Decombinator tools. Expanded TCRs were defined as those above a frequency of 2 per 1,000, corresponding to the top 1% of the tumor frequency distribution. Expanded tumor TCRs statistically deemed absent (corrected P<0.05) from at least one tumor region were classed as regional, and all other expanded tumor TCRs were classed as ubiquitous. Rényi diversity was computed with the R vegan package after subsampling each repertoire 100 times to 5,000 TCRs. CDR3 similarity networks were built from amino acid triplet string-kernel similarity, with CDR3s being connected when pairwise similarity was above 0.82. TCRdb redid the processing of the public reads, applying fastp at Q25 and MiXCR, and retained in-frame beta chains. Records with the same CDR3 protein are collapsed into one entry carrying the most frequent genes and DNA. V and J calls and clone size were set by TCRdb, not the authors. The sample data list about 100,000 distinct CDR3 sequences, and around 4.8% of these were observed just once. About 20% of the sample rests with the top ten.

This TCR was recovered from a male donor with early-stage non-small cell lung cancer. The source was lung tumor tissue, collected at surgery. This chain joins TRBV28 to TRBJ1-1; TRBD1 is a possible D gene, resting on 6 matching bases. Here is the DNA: TGTGCCAGCAGCTCGGGGGGCCACCACACTGAAGCTTTCTTT. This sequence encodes CASSSGGHHTEAFF. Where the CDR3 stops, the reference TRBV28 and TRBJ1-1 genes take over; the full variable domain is DVKVTQSSRYLVKRTGEKVFLECVQDMDHENMFWYRQDPGLGLRLIYFSYDVKMKEKGDIPEGYSVSREKKERFSLILESASTNQTSMYLCASSSGGHHTEAFFGQGTRLTVV.